The following is a T cell receptor (beta chain) sequence with its context. CDR1 and CDR2 from the germline V gene are MNHNY and SVGAGI (reference sequence). Trimming shortened V by 6 bases and J by 5 bases, and 12 bases separated the two germline ends. The CDR3 is 13 residues long. The data belong to a study of blood T cell repertoires in COVID-19. Study in general: Donors in the United States, Italy and Spain gave samples during acute or convalescent COVID-19.

Patients from Seattle were sampled longitudinally, starting during active infection. Study processing details: It was from reference gene primer amplification that nucleated cell counts were estimated. Some clones are missing from TCRdb's copy, which holds only in-frame ones; the method was immunoSEQ multiplex PCR. V, J and clone size derive from that table, while D and trimming were established from the DNA sequence. The sample lists about 370,000 clones, around 89% seen once, with about 2.9% in the top ten. What was sequenced was peripheral blood. V is TRBV6-6 and J is TRBJ2-3; TRBD1 might be the D (6 bases). The TCR originated in a woman between 25 and 40 years old with COVID-19, enrolled during active disease. The CDR3 protein is CASRTGFQDTQYF. The CDR3 DNA reads as TGTGCCAGCAGAACAGGGTTCCAAGATACGCAGTATTTT.